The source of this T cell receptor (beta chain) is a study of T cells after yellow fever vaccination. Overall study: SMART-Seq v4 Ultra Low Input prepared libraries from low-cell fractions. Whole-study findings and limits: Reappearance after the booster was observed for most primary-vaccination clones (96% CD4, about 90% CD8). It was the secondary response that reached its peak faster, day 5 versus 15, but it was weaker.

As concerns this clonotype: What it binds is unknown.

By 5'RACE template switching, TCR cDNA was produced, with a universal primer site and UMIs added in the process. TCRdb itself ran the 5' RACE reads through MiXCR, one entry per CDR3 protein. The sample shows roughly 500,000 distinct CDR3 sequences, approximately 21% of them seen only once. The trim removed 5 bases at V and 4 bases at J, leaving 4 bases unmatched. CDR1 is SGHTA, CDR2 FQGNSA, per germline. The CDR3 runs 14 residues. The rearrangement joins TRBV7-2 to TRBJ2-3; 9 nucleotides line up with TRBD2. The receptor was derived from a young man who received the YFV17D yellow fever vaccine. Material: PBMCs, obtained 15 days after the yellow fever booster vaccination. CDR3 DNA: TGTGCCAGCAGCCTTAGCGGGAGAGCAGATACGCAGTATTTT. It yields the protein CASSLSGRADTQYF.